The next 13 T cell receptor beta chains were all read from a single sample in a study of kidney transplant recipient with SARS-CoV-2 infection. TCRdb called the reads again in MiXCR, with one record for every CDR3 protein. The sample records under 300,000 distinct CDR3 sequences, more than 25% being singletons. The material was a blood sample, obtained at baseline and on roughly day 110 from a kidney transplant recipient. The receptor set was obtained from a male patient between 25 and 39 years old who had COVID-19 and was a kidney transplant recipient. The graft donor may have given rise to some T cells.

Details on this clonotype: Germline is not matched at one junction end, which may reflect a read error. The rearrangement joins TRBV27 to TRBJ1-5; perhaps TRBD1 as D (5 bases). This CDR3 is 14 amino acids long. CDR1 is MNHEY and CDR2 is SMNVEV in the germline V gene (reference sequence). The CDR3 nucleotides read TGTGCCAGCAGTGACCGGGGCCCCAATCAGCCCCGGCATTTT. This codes for CASSDRGPNQPRHF.

This clonotype has just one count. This may come from a read error, since a much larger clone is one base off. The missing conserved phenylalanine or tryptophan at the end of this CDR3 makes a read error likely. This chain uses TRBV12-5 with TRBJ1-2; the D gene is possibly TRBD1 (5 bases). Between the trimmed V and J ends, which lost 5 bases and 4 bases, there was a span of 23 bases. The germline CDR1 and CDR2 sequences are LGHNT and FRNRAP. The CDR3 runs to 17 residues. The CDR3 spells CASGSSHLQGKTYGYTS. CDR3 sequence (DNA): TGTGCTAGTGGTAGTTCACATTTGCAGGGAAAGACCTATGGCTACACCTCC.

About this clonotype itself: With a much larger clone just one base away, this may be a read error. The rearrangement joins TRBV6-5 to TRBJ2-4; D is uncertain. The J call may be incorrect, as the DNA end agrees better with TRBJ1-2. This CDR3 has 17 amino acids. The germline CDR1 and CDR2 sequences are MNHEY and SVGAGI. CDR3 sequence (DNA): TGTGCCAGCAGTAGTCTGACCTCTATGCGAAAGACCTGTGGCTACACCTTC. This gives the protein CASSSLTSMRKTCGYTF.

As concerns this clonotype: This could be a read error, since a much larger clone is one nucleotide away. V and J are TRBV9 and TRBJ2-7; D uncertain. The germline CDR1 and CDR2 sequences are SGDLS and YYNGEE. CDR3 length equals 14 residues. Between the trimmed V and J ends, which lost 0 bases and 1 base, there was a span of 8 bases. CDR3 loop: CASSVEALSYEQYF. The CDR3 coding sequence is TGTGCCAGCAGCGTAGAAGCGTTGTCCTACGAGCAGTACTTC. Full variable domain (rest looked up from reference TRBV9 and TRBJ2-7): DSGVTQTPKHLITATGQRVTLRCSPRSGDLSVYWYQQSLDQGLQFLIQYYNGEERAKGNILERFSAQQFPDLHSELNLSSLELGDSALYFCASSVEALSYEQYFGPGTRLTVT.

At least ten counts were recorded for this clonotype. The rearrangement uses TRBV7-9 and TRBJ1-4, with a weak D call TRBD1 (6 bases). This CDR3 is built from 18 residues. The ends were cut back, 3 bases at V and 4 bases at J, with 21 bases in the middle. Looked up from germline, CDR1 is SEHNR and CDR2 is FQNEAQ (reference sequence). The CDR3 sequence is CASSFADRSLLVNEKLFF. The CDR3 DNA reads TGTGCCAGCAGCTTCGCCGACAGGTCGCTTCTCGTTAATGAAAAACTGTTTTTT.

As to this clonotype: Since a much larger clone is just one base distant, this may be a read error. This CDR3 reads CASSRNEFTRKAYGYTF. CDR3 coding DNA: TGTGCCAGCAGCCGAAACGAGTTTACCCGAAAGGCCTATGGCTACACCTTC. J is TRBJ1-2 and V is TRBV7-8; D ambiguous. The CDR3 covers 17 residues. Trimming took 5 bases from V and 4 from J, leaving 23 bases between them. CDR1 and CDR2 (germline): SGHVS, FQNEAQ.

Remarks on this clonotype: This could be a read error, since a much larger clone is one nucleotide away. It is likely a read error, because the conserved phenylalanine at the end of the CDR3 is missing. The chain couples TRBV13 to TRBJ2-1, with 7 bases matching TRBD2. The CDR3 length is 15 residues. Germline V gives CDR1 PRHDT, CDR2 FYEKMQ (reference sequence). The J segment lost 6 bases and the V segment lost 5 bases, leaving 10 bases of the junction unmatched. The DNA for the CDR3 is TGTGCCAGCAGCCTTAGTTCTAGCGGAGTCAATGAGCAGTTCTCC. Translated, it gives CASSLSSSGVNEQFS.

This chain uses TRBV21-1 with TRBJ1-4. TRBV21-1 counts as a pseudogene. The CDR3 sequence is 15 residues long. The DNA of the CDR3 is TGTGCCAGCAATCCCCGAGGGGACTCCGATGAAAAACTGTTTTTT. Amino acid sequence: CASNPRGDSDEKLFF.

This clonotype was detected many times. CDR3 in DNA: TGTGCCAGCAGCGGTAAAGGTAAGTGCCGAAAGACCTATGGCTACACCTTC. It yields the protein CASSGKGKCRKTYGYTF. The chain carries TRBV7-7 and TRBJ1-2; D is unresolved. V was clipped by 5 bases and J by 4 bases, with 23 bases between them. This CDR3 has 17 amino acids. Germline V gene sequence: CDR1 SSHAT, CDR2 FNYEAQ (reference sequence).

Of note for this clonotype: Since a much larger clone is just one base distant, this may be a read error. The chain joins TRBV9 to TRBJ1-2; the D is unclear. Germline V gene lookup returns CDR1 SGDLS and CDR2 YYNGEE. There are 16 residues in the CDR3. Trimming stripped 7 bases from V and 4 bases from J, with 23 bases between. As DNA, the CDR3 is TGTGCCAGCTTTGGAAAGTACTCAGGAAAGACCTATGGCTACACCTTC. Translated, it gives CASFGKYSGKTYGYTF.

On this clonotype itself: This could be a read error, since a much larger clone is one nucleotide away. CDR3 sequence (DNA): TGTGCCATCAATGGGGCGTGGTCGTCTAACTATGGCTACACCTTC. Translated: CAINGAWSSNYGYTF. This rearrangement joins TRBV10-3 to TRBJ1-2, with D perhaps matching TRBD1 (5 bases). V was clipped by 7 bases and J by 0 bases, with 15 bases between them. The CDR3 spans 15 residues. In germline, CDR1 is ENHRY, CDR2 SYGVKD.

Many counts were recorded for this clonotype. V usage is TRBV12-5 and J usage is TRBJ1-2; D is possibly TRBD1 (5 bases). V lost 5 bases and J lost 4, with 23 bases in between. CDR3 length equals 17 residues. CDR1 LGHNT and CDR2 FRNRAP come from the germline V gene. In DNA, the CDR3 is TGTGCTAGTGGTCTGACGAGTTTGCAGGGAAAGACCTATGGCTACACCTTC. Protein sequence: CASGLTSLQGKTYGYTF.

In this sample, this clonotype turned up many times. This chain joins TRBV20-1 and TRBJ1-2, with D maybe TRBD1 (6 bases). Per the germline V gene, CDR1 is DFQATT and CDR2 is SNEGSKA (reference sequence). There are 12 residues in the CDR3. Trimming stripped 2 bases from V and 8 bases from J, with 12 bases between. CDR3 in DNA: TGCAGTGCTAGAAGCCAGGGGTACGGCTACACCTTC. This sequence encodes CSARSQGYGYTF.